The 18 T cell receptor beta chains presented below share a single source sample, sequenced in a study of T cells in Graves' hyperthyroidism and ophthalmopathy. The TCR beta CDR3 regions underwent amplification using RNA transcripts as the source. Carried out on the TCR CDR3, a first-round RT-PCR used the HTBI primer set. In TCRdb, the multiplex PCR reads were re-called with MiXCR into one record per CDR3 protein. This sample yields 650,000 to 800,000 distinct CDR3 sequences, of which about 45% are seen a single time; under 8.5% belongs to the top ten. Sequenced: peripheral blood or thyroid tissue (not recorded which). The receptors here all came from an adult man with Graves' disease, either hyperthyroidism or ophthalmopathy (not recorded which).

This clonotype was detected a few times. V usage is TRBV5-6 and J usage is TRBJ1-6, with a tentative D call TRBD1 (6 bases). Trimming cost V 0 bases and J 8 bases, with 12 bases left between them. This CDR3 is 15 amino acids long. Germline CDR1 and CDR2: SGHDT and YYEEEE. CDR3 bases: TGTGCCAGCAGCTTGGAACAGGGTTATGATTCACCCCTCCACTTT. Amino acids: CASSLEQGYDSPLHF. Full variable domain (remainder filled in from reference TRBV5-6 and TRBJ1-6): DAGVTQSPTHLIKTRGQQVTLRCSPKSGHDTVSWYQQALGQGPQFIFQYYEEEERQRGNFPDRFSGHQFPNYSSELNVNALLLGDSALYLCASSLEQGYDSPLHFGNGTRLTVT.

V gene TRBV20-1 combines with J gene TRBJ2-5; 7 bases agree with TRBD1. The CDR3 covers 13 residues. V trimming: 0 bases; J trimming: 9 bases; junction bases outside the gene matches: 7. Germline CDR1 is DFQATT and CDR2 is SNEGSKA (reference sequence). CDR3 amino acids: CSARDVRQGAQYF. The CDR3 coding sequence is TGCAGTGCTAGAGATGTGAGACAGGGAGCCCAGTACTTC.

About this clonotype itself: The CDR3 does not end in the conserved phenylalanine or tryptophan, so this is likely a read error. V usage is TRBV7-9 and J usage is TRBJ2-5, with 8 nucleotides matching TRBD1. From germline, CDR1 is SEHNR and CDR2 FQNEAQ (reference sequence). The CDR3 consists of 15 residues. V dropped 3 bases and J dropped 3; count of bases not matched to a gene: 6. Written as DNA, the CDR3 is TGTGCCAGCAGCTTGTCCGGGACAGGAAAAGAGACCCAGTACCTC. Amino acids: CASSLSGTGKETQYL.

The rearrangement uses TRBV30 and TRBJ1-5, with D tentatively TRBD1 (5 bases). CDR3 length: 13 residues. Trimming removed 5 bases from V and 5 bases from J, with 13 bases in between. Germline CDR1 is GTSNPN and CDR2 is SVGIG (reference sequence). CDR3 nucleotides: TGTGCCTGGGGGTGGCAGGGTTATCAGCCCCAGCATTTT. Amino acids: CAWGWQGYQPQHF.

The V gene is TRBV5-2, the J gene TRBJ2-7; the table's D call, TRBD1, was not checked against the DNA. TRBV5-2 is a pseudogene locus. The CDR3 covers 14 residues. CDR3 in amino acids: CASNRGGGRSEQYF. The CDR3 DNA reads as TGTGCCAGCAACCGGGGGGGCGGGAGAAGCGAGCAGTACTTC.

The chain joins TRBV7-9 to TRBJ2-2; a weak D match, TRBD2 (6 bases). The CDR3 consists of 15 residues. Trimming pared 5 bases from V and 4 bases from J, leaving 14 bases between. Germline CDR1 and CDR2: SEHNR and FQNEAQ (reference sequence). CDR3 sequence: CASSPRLGVTGELFF. For the CDR3, the DNA is TGTGCCAGCAGCCCACGACTAGGTGTCACCGGGGAGCTGTTTTTT.

This clonotype has only a few counts. This sequence joins TRBV20-1 and TRBJ1-5, with a weak D call TRBD1 (5 bases). The V gene lost 3 bases and the J gene lost 0 bases, with 9 bases spanning the gap. Germline CDR1 is DFQATT and CDR2 is SNEGSKA (reference sequence). CDR3 length: 14 residues. DNA of the CDR3: TGCAGTGCTAGGGACAATTATAGCAATCAGCCCCAGCATTTT. This sequence encodes CSARDNYSNQPQHF.

A remark on this clonotype: Relative to the germline gene, one junction end is altered; a read error may explain this. The chain is built from TRBV7-9 and TRBJ1-5, with 8 positions matching TRBD1. CDR3 size: 15 residues. Germline V gives CDR1 SEHNR, CDR2 FQNEAQ (reference sequence). CDR3 DNA: TGTGCCAGCAGCTTGGGCGGGACAGGCAATCAGCTCCAGCATTTT. Protein product: CASSLGGTGNQLQHF.

The chain links TRBV10-3 to TRBJ2-6; 9 bases agree with TRBD1. With V trimmed by 11 bases and J by 3 bases, 11 bases remained unmatched. This CDR3 has 16 amino acids. Looked up from germline, CDR1 is ENHRY and CDR2 is SYGVKD. The CDR3 region has the DNA TGTGCCTCCTCCGAGGGACAGGGCTATGGGGCCAACGTCCTGACTTTC. It translates to CASSEGQGYGANVLTF.

The chain carries TRBV2 and TRBJ1-2; TRBD1 is a possible D gene (5 bases). V was trimmed by 4 bases and J by 6 bases, leaving 9 bases between them. This CDR3 is built from 12 residues. Germline CDR1 and CDR2: SNHLY and FYNNEI. CDR3 loop: CASSVRGNGYTF. The DNA of the CDR3 is TGTGCCAGCAGTGTCCGGGGGAATGGCTACACCTTC.

This clonotype was detected ten times or more. The DNA of the CDR3 is TGCAGCGTTCCGACAGGGGATGGCTACACCTTC. Its translation is CSVPTGDGYTF. The chain combines TRBV29-1 with TRBJ1-2; 8 positions match TRBD1. Trimming cost V 5 bases and J 6 bases; bases outside gene matches: 2. There are 11 residues in the CDR3. The germline V gene has CDR1 SQVTM and CDR2 ANQGSEA.

This chain uses TRBV20-1 with TRBJ2-5; 7 bases fit TRBD2. The CDR3 runs 16 residues. CDR1 DFQATT and CDR2 SNEGSKA come from the germline V gene (reference sequence). Losses at the gene ends were 6 bases for V and 0 bases for J; bases not matched to a gene: 13. For the CDR3, the DNA is TGCAGTGCCGACCTGGCTAGCGGACGCTACCAAGAGACCCAGTACTTC. It specifies CSADLASGRYQETQYF.

The chain joins TRBV2 to TRBJ1-2, with D possibly matching TRBD1 (6 bases). The CDR3 spans 16 residues. The V gene's germline CDR1 is SNHLY and CDR2 FYNNEI. Trimming removed 6 bases at V and 8 bases at J, with 25 bases between. The chain's CDR3 is CASSYPNWGHGGGYTF. The CDR3 DNA reads TGTGCCAGCAGCTACCCGAATTGGGGGCACGGTGGAGGCTACACCTTC.

Concerning this clonotype: This may stem from a read error, because a much larger clone lies one nucleotide away. V is TRBV7-9 and J is TRBJ1-1; D ambiguous. Trimming stripped 1 base from V and 2 bases from J, with 11 bases between. Germline V gene sequence: CDR1 SEHNR, CDR2 FQNEAQ (reference sequence). The CDR3 covers 15 residues. CDR3 loop: CASSLVDQLNTEAFF. CDR3 nucleotide sequence: TGTGCCAGCAGCTTAGTCGATCAGCTCAACACTGAAGCTTTCTTT. The whole variable domain, remainder taken from reference TRBV7-9 and TRBJ1-1, is DTGVSQNPRHKITKRGQNVTFRCDPISEHNRLYWYRQTLGQGPEFLTYFQNEAQLEKSRLLSDRFSAERPKGSFSTLEIQRTEQGDSAMYLCASSLVDQLNTEAFFGQGTRLTVV.

This clonotype appeared a few times. The chain joins TRBV7-3 to TRBJ2-7; TRBD1 might be the D (5 bases). The V gene's germline CDR1 is SGHTA and CDR2 FQGTGA. Deletions cut 5 bases from V and 3 bases from J, with 14 bases between. The CDR3 spans 14 residues. The CDR3 spells CASSQDQGGYEQYF. The DNA of the CDR3 is TGTGCCAGCAGCCAAGATCAGGGTGGCTACGAGCAGTACTTC. The variable domain in full, with the rest retrieved from reference TRBV7-3 and TRBJ2-7, is GAGVSQTPSNKVTEKGKYVELRCDPISGHTALYWYRQSLGQGPEFLIYFQGTGAADDSGLPNDRFFAVRPEGSVSTLKIQRTERGDSAVYLCASSQDQGGYEQYFGPGTRLTVT.

This clonotype was counted only a few times. The V gene is TRBV20-1, the J gene TRBJ2-7, with a possible D match to TRBD2 (7 bases). Germline loops: CDR1 DFQATT, CDR2 SNEGSKA (reference sequence). The CDR3 length is 15 residues. V gave up 3 bases and J gave up 3 bases, with 18 bases separating them. CDR3 nucleotide sequence: TGCAGTGCTAGCATCACCGGGGGGCCAGGCTACGAGCAGTACTTC. It yields the protein CSASITGGPGYEQYF.

The gene calls are TRBV24-1 and TRBJ2-6; D may be TRBD1 (5 bases). With 4 bases removed from V and 2 bases from J, the gap between germline ends came to 5 bases. The CDR3 runs to 14 residues. CDR1 is KGHDR, CDR2 SFDVKD, per germline. CDR3 DNA: TGTGCCACCAGTGACAGGGCTGGGGCCAACGTCCTGACTTTC. This sequence encodes CATSDRAGANVLTF.

This clonotype was seen more than once but under ten times. The V call is TRBV5-1, the J call TRBJ2-7; D is perhaps TRBD1 (5 bases). The CDR3 is 13 residues long. Germline CDR1 reads SGHRS; CDR2 reads YFSETQ. V lost 3 bases and J 5 bases, leaving 12 bases between the germline ends. CDR3 sequence reads: CASSSQGVDEQYF. The CDR3 DNA reads TGCGCCAGCAGCTCCCAGGGTGTCGACGAGCAGTACTTC.